This T cell receptor (beta chain) was profiled in a study of OX40 agonist ivuxolimab in advanced cancers. Study summary: Six ivuxolimab dose levels, 0.01 to 10 mg/kg, were given intravenously every 2 weeks. Cancers in dose escalation were hepatocellular, melanoma, renal cell and head and neck. Aged roughly 23 to 90 with a mean of roughly 63 years, they were around 85% male. Study findings and constraints: Circulating CD4+ and CD8+ T cells showed clonal expansion by week 6 at 0.1 to 3.0 mg/kg.

Germline V gene sequence: CDR1 MGHDK, CDR2 SYGVNS. V dropped 3 bases and J dropped 4 bases, with 7 bases sitting between them. This CDR3 is built from 13 residues. A word on this clone: The antigen remains undetermined.

Produced via immunoSEQ multiplex PCR; TCRdb's table is partial and in-frame only. The sample has around 58,000 clones, about four fifths seen once. The specimen was CD4+ or CD8+ T cells sorted from blood, collected in a trial of the OX40 agonist ivuxolimab. This rearrangement joins TRBV25-1 to TRBJ1-5; no clear D. This TCR was recovered from an adult with an advanced solid tumor such as melanoma, head and neck, liver or kidney cancer. In nucleotides, the CDR3 is TGTGCCAGCAGTGATCAGAGTAATCAGCCCCAGCATTTT. Its translation: CASSDQSNQPQHF.